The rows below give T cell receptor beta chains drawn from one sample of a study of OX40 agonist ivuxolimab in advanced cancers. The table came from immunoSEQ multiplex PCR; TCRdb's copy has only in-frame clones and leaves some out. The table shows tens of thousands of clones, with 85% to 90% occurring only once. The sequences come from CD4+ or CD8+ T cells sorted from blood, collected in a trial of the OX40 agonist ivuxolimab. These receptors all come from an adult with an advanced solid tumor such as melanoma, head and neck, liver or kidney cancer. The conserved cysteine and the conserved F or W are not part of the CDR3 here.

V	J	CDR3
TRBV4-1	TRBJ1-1	ASSLSRAANTEAF
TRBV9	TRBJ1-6	ASSATGGSGSPLH
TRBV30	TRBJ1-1	ASARGSATEAF
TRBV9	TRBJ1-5	ASSVGNSNQPQH
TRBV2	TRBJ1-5	ASRYHQPQH
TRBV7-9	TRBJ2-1	ASSSDPRAYNEQF
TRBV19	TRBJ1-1	ASSLKQGIPTEAF
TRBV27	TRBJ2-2	ASSFFRANTGELF
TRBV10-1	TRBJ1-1	ASSGQGGTEAF
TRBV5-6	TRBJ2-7	ASLTVGTEGYEQY